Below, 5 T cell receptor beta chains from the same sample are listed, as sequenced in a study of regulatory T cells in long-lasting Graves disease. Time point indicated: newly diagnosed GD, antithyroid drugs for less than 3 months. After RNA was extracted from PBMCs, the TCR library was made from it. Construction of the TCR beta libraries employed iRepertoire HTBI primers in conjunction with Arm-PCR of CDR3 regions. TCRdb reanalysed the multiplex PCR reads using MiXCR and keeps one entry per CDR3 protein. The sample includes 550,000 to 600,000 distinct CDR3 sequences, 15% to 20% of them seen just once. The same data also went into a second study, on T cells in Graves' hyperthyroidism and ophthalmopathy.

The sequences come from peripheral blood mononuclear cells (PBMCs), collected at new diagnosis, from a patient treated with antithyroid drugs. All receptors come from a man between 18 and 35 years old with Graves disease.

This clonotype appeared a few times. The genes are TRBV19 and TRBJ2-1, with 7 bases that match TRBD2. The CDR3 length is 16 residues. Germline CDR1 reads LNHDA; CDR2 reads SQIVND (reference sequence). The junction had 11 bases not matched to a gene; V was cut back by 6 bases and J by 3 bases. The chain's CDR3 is CASSPLGLADYNEQFF. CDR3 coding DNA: TGTGCCAGTAGCCCCCTGGGGCTAGCGGACTACAATGAGCAGTTCTTC.

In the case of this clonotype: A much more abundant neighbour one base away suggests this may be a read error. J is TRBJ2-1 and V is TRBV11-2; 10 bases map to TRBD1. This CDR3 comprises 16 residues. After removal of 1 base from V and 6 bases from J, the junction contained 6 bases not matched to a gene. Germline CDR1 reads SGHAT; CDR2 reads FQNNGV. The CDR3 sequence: CASSLGGQGDCNEQFF. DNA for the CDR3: TGTGCCAGCAGCTTAGGAGGACAGGGGGACTGCAATGAGCAGTTCTTC. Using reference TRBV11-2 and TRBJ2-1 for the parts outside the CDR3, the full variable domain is EAGVAQSPRYKIIEKRQSVAFWCNPISGHATLYWYQQILGQGPKLLIQFQNNGVVDDSQLPKDRFSAERLKGVDSTLKIQPAKLEDSAVYLCASSLGGQGDCNEQFFGPGTRLTVL.

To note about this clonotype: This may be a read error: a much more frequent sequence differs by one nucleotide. CDR3 sequence reads: CANSLGRQGTAETQYF. The CDR3, as DNA: TGTGCCAACAGCTTAGGGCGACAGGGTACGGCAGAGACCCAGTACTTC. The V call is TRBV7-9, the J call TRBJ2-5, with TRBD1 matching over 7 bases. Germline V gene sequence: CDR1 SEHNR, CDR2 FQNEAQ (reference sequence). CDR3 length: 16 amino acids.

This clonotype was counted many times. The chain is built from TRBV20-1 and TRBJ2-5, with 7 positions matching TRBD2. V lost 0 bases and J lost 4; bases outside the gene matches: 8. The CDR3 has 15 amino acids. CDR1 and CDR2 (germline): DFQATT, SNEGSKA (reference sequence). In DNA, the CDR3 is TGCAGTGCTAGAGATGGGAATAGCGGGTTAGAGACCCAGTACTTC. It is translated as CSARDGNSGLETQYF.

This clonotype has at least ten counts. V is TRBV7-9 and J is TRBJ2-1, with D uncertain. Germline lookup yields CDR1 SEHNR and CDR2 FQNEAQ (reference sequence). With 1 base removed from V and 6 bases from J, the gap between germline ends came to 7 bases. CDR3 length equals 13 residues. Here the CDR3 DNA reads TGTGCCAGCAGCTTAGGCATCTCCAATGAGCAGTTCTTC. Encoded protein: CASSLGISNEQFF.